This T cell receptor (beta chain) was captured by sequencing in a study of blood T cell repertoires in COVID-19. The protocol was immunoSEQ multiplex PCR, while the TCRdb copy is restricted to in-frame clones and leaves out a portion. This table holds about 390,000 clones, around nine tenths found once. The CDR3 length is 13 residues. Germline loops: CDR1 SQVTM, CDR2 ANQGSEA. Between the trimmed V and J ends, which lost 6 bases and 0 bases, there was a span of 11 bases. Cohort 3 recovery required two negative PCRs, clearance, or symptom resolution. The source material was PBMCs or T cells enriched from blood (not recorded which). The sequence came from a woman aged 45 to 65 who had recovered from COVID-19. The chain recombines TRBV29-1 with TRBJ1-2; unclear D gene. CDR3: CSVPHRANYGYTF. The CDR3 DNA reads TGCAGCGTCCCACACAGAGCTAACTATGGCTACACCTTC.